What follows are 3 T cell receptor beta chains derived from one specimen sequenced in a study of shared clonotypes between healthy human individuals. Terminally differentiated effector memory CD45RA+ cells were excluded from the naive CD8 cells, which were CD45RO-negative and positively selected for CCR7. Profiling relied on immunoSEQ multiplex PCR, and the TCRdb table lists in-frame clones only, not all of them. The table shows about 2 million clones, with over 85% occurring only once. The source material was naive CD8+ T cells sorted from blood. Receptors originate from a man between 18 and 29 years old in good health.

The gene calls are TRBV13 and TRBJ2-1; D is possibly TRBD1 or TRBD2 (5 bases each). CDR1 is PRHDT and CDR2 is FYEKMQ in the germline V gene (reference sequence). CDR3 length equals 19 residues. The germline V and J ends were trimmed by 3 bases and 2 bases, with 23 bases remaining between them. The CDR3 is CASSLGHGTVSVAYNEQFF. In nucleotides, the CDR3 is TGTGCCAGCAGCTTGGGGCATGGGACGGTGAGTGTAGCCTACAATGAGCAGTTCTTC.

V gene TRBV9 combines with J gene TRBJ2-2, with D unclear. Looked up from germline, CDR1 is SGDLS and CDR2 is YYNGEE. The CDR3 extends over 15 amino acids. Trimming took off 0 bases at V and 2 bases at J, with 8 bases between the two ends. CDR3 nucleotide sequence: TGTGCCAGCAGCGTAGGCCTTACTAACACCGGGGAGCTGTTTTTT. Residues: CASSVGLTNTGELFF.

The chain combines TRBV9 with TRBJ2-7, with 10 bases aligning to TRBD2. Germline loops: CDR1 SGDLS, CDR2 YYNGEE. This CDR3 has 15 residues. V lost 3 bases to trimming and J lost 6 bases; unmatched junction nucleotides: 9. The CDR3 bases are TGTGCCAGCAGCGAGGGGCTAGCGGGAGTCAGCGAGCAGTACTTC. Translating gives CASSEGLAGVSEQYF. The full variable domain, rest sourced from reference TRBV9 and TRBJ2-7, is DSGVTQTPKHLITATGQRVTLRCSPRSGDLSVYWYQQSLDQGLQFLIQYYNGEERAKGNILERFSAQQFPDLHSELNLSSLELGDSALYFCASSEGLAGVSEQYFGPGTRLTVT.